This T cell receptor (beta chain) appears in the sequencing data of a study of vaccination effects on CD4 cells after COVID-19. Overall study findings and caveats: Healthy vaccinees' vaccine-induced clones included only 1 of 255 that recognized common cold coronaviruses.

Sequenced by immunoSEQ multiplex PCR; TCRdb stores in-frame clones only, minus some. Seen here are approximately 30,000 clones, less than 80% observed once, and the top ten hold about 8.1%. With the ViraFEST assay, the study expanded antigen-specific CD4+ T cells using viral peptide pools, then sequenced them. Investigators separated out CD4+ T cells once around 9 days of culture had passed. BNT162b2 vaccine or mRNA-1273 vaccine was given to participants in two doses. Supplemented with about 10 IU/ml IL-2 and about 10 ug/ml peptides, two million PBMC per well were kept in culture. Trimming cost V 1 base and J 1 base; bases outside gene matches: 3. Germline CDR1 reads MGHRA; CDR2 reads YSYEKL. The CDR3 has 15 amino acids. Comment on this clone: Antigen unknown.

The sequences come from CD4+ T cells from PBMCs cultured with SARS-CoV-2 spike peptides, collected after COVID-19 vaccination. The chain links TRBV4-1 to TRBJ2-5; 7 bases fit TRBD2. The source of this sequence is a human donor who received a COVID-19 vaccine. The CDR3: CASSQGRGVQETQYF. Here the CDR3 DNA reads TGCGCCAGCAGCCAAGGACGGGGGGTCCAAGAGACCCAGTACTTC.